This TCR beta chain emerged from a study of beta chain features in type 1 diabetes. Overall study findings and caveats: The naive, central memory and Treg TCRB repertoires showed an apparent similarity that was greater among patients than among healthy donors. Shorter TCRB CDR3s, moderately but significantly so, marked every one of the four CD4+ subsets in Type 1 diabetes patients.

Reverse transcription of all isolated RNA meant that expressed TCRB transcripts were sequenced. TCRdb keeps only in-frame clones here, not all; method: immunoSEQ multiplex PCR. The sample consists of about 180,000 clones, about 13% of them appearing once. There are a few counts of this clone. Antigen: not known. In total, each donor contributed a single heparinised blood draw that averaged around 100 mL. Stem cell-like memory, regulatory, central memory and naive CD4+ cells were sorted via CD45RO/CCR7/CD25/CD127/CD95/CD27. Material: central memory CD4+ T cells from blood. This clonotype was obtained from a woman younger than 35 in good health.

The DNA of the CDR3 is TGTGCCAGCACCTCCCGCGGGGGGAGCGGGAGCTACTACAATGAGCAGTTCTTC. This encodes CASTSRGGSGSYYNEQFF. The V gene is TRBV28, the J gene TRBJ2-1, with TRBD2 matching 8 bases. This CDR3 is 18 amino acids long. Germline values: CDR1 MDHEN, CDR2 SYDVKM. V lost 7 bases and J lost 3; bases outside the gene matches: 17.